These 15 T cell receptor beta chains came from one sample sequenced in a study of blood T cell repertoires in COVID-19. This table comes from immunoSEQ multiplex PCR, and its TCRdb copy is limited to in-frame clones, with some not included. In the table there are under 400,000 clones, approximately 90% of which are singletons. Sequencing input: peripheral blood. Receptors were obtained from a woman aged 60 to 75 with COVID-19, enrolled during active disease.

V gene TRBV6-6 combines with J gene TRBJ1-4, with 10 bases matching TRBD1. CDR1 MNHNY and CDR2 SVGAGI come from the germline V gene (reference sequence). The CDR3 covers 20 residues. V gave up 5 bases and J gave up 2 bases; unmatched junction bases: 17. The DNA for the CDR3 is TGTGCCAGCAGTCTTTACTGGACAGGGGGTGGCACAGGGACTAATGAAAAACTGTTTTTT. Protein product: CASSLYWTGGGTGTNEKLFF.

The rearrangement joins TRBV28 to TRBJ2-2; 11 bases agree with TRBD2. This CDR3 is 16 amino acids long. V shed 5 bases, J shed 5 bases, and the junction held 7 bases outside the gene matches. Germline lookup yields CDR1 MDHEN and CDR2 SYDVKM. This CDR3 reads CASSPYSGGATGELFF. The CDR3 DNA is TGTGCCAGCAGTCCGTATAGCGGGGGGGCTACCGGGGAGCTGTTTTTT.

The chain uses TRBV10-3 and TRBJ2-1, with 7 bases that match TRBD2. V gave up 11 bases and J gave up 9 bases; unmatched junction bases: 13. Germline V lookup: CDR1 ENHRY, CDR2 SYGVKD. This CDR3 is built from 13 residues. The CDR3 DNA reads TGTGCCTCTGGGGGGGGAGTTGATCGTGAGCAGTTCTTC. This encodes CASGGGVDREQFF.

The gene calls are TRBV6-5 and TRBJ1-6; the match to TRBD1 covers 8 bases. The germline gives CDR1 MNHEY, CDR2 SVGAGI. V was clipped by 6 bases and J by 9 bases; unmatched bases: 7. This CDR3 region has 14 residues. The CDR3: CASRQTGEGSPLHF. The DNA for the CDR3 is TGTGCCAGCAGACAGACAGGGGAAGGTTCACCCCTCCACTTT.

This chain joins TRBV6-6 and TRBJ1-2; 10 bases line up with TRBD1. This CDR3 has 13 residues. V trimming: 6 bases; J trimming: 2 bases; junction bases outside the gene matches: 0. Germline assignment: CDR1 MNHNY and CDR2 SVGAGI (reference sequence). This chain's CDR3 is CASRGQGNYGYTF. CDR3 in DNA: TGTGCCAGCAGGGGACAGGGGAACTATGGCTACACCTTC.

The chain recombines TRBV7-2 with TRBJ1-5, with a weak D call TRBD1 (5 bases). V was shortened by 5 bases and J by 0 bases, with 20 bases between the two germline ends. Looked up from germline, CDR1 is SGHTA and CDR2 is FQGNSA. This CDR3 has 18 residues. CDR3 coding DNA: TGTGCCAGCAGCCCTATCCCGGGTCAGGGATATAGCAATCAGCCCCAGCATTTT. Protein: CASSPIPGQGYSNQPQHF.

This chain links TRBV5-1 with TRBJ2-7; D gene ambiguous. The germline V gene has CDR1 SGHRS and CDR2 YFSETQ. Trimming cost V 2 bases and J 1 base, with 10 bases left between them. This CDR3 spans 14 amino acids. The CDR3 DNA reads TGCGCCAGCAGCTTAAAATTAGATTCCTACGAGCAGTACTTC. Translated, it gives CASSLKLDSYEQYF.

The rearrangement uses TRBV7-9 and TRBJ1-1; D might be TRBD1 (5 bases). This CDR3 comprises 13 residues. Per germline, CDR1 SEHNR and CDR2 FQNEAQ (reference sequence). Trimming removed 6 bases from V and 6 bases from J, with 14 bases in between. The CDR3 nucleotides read TGTGCCAGCAGAAAGGGCAGGGAAGCTGAAGCTTTCTTT. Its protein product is CASRKGREAEAFF.

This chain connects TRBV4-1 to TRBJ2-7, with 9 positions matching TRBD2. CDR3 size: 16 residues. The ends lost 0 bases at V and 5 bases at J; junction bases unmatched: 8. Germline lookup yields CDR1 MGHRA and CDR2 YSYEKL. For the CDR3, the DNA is TGCGCCAGCAGCCAAGACATAGCGGGGGTTTTACACGAGCAGTACTTC. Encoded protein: CASSQDIAGVLHEQYF.

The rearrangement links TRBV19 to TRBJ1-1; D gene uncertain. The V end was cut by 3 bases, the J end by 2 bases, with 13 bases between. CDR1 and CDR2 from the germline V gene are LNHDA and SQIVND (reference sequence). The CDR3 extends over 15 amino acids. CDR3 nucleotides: TGTGCCAGTAGTATGAAGGGAGGGCTTAACACTGAAGCTTTCTTT. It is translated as CASSMKGGLNTEAFF.

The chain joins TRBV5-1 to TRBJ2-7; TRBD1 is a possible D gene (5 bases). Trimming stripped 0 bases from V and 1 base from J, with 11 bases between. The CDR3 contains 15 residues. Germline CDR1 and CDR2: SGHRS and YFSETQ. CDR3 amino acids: CASSLAWGLSYEQYF. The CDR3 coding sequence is TGCGCCAGCAGCTTGGCGTGGGGCCTTTCCTACGAGCAGTACTTC.

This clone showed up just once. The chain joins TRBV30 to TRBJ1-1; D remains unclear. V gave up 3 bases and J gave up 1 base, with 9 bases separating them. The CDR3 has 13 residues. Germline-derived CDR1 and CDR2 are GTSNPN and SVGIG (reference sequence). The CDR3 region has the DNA TGTGCCTGGAGCGCCGGGTCGAACACTGAAGCTTTCTTT. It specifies CAWSAGSNTEAFF.

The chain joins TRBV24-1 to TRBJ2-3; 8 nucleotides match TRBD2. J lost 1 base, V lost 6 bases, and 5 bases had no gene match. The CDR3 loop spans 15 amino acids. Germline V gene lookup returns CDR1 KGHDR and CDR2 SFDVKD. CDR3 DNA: TGTGCCACCAGTCCGGGAGGGGGGCGCACAGATACGCAGTATTTT. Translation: CATSPGGGRTDTQYF.

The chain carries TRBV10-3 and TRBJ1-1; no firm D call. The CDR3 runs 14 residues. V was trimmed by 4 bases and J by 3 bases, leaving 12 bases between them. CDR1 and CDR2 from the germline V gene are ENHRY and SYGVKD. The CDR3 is CAISVERGYTEAFF. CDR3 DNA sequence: TGTGCCATCAGTGTTGAGAGAGGGTACACTGAAGCTTTCTTT.

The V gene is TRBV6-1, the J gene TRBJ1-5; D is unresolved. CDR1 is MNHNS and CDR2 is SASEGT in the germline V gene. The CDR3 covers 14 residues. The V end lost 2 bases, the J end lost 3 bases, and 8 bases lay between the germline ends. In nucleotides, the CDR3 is TGTGCCAGCAGTGAAACTAACTACAATCAGCCCCAGCATTTT. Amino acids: CASSETNYNQPQHF.